A selection of T cell receptor beta chains follows, all from one sample in a study of cytomegalovirus exposure and HLA in healthy donors. Some clones are missing from TCRdb's copy, which holds only in-frame ones; the method was immunoSEQ multiplex PCR. The sample contains approximately 110,000 clones, 60% to 85% of which appear only once. Sequenced material: PBMCs. These receptors were obtained from a woman aged 40 to 50 in good health and CMV-seropositive. Both conserved end residues are part of each CDR3. A D gene is named only where the DNA matches it firmly. Clone size is not always given. Where it is, it says once, few, many or a class for expanded clones.

>TRBD1|NA|TRBV19|TRBJ2-7
TGTGCCAGTAGTAGAATGGACAGGGCCCCCCACGAGCAGTACTTC
CASSRMDRAPHEQYF
>NA|once|TRBV28|TRBJ2-7
TGTGCCAGCAGTTTATTAGGGGGTCCCTACGAGCAGTACTTC
CASSLLGGPYEQYF
>NA|NA|TRBV27|TRBJ1-5
TGTGCCACCCGTGCTGCAGGGTTATATAGCAATCAGCCCCAGCATTTT
CATRAAGLYSNQPQHF
>NA|NA|TRBV11-3|TRBJ1-1
TGTGCCAGCAGCTTAGCGGGGGGCGCGGGAGCTTTCTTT
CASSLAGGAGAFF
>NA|NA|TRBV18|TRBJ1-3
TGTGCCAGCTCACCACTAACAGACAGTGGAAACACCATATATTTT
CASSPLTDSGNTIYF
>TRBD1|NA|TRBV27|TRBJ1-2
TGTGCCAGGCCAACGAGGGACAGGGGAGGCTACACCTTC
CARPTRDRGGYTF
>NA|few|TRBV11-3|TRBJ2-7
TGTGCCAGCAGCTTAGCCGTGACAGGACGCGAGCAGTACTTC
CASSLAVTGREQYF
>NA|NA|TRBV28|TRBJ1-2
TGTGCCAGCAGTTTAACGCAGGGCAATTATTATGGCTACACCTTC
CASSLTQGNYYGYTF
>NA|few|TRBV6-5|TRBJ1-1
TGTGCCAGCAGTTATGGACAGCAATTGAACACTGAAGCTTTCTTT
CASSYGQQLNTEAFF
>NA|NA|TRBV7-6|TRBJ2-7
TGTGCCAGCAGCTTCCGGACTACGGGGTACGAGCAGTACTTC
CASSFRTTGYEQYF
>NA|NA|TRBV28|TRBJ2-7
TGTGCCAGCAGTTTATTGCCTGCAGGGACCTACGAGCAGTACTTC
CASSLLPAGTYEQYF
>NA|few|TRBV6-5|TRBJ1-2
TGTGCCAGCAGTTACGTCAGGACAAACTATGGCTACACCTTC
CASSYVRTNYGYTF
>NA|NA|TRBV5-1|TRBJ2-3
TGCGCCAGCAGCTTGGAGACAGCAGGAGATACGCAGTATTTT
CASSLETAGDTQYF
>TRBD2|NA|TRBV5-6|TRBJ2-7
TGTGCCAGCAGCTTGACCGGGACTAACTTCCACGAGCAGTACTTC
CASSLTGTNFHEQYF
>NA|few|TRBV9|TRBJ1-2
TGTGCCAGCAGCCCACACATTTCTAACTATGGCTACACCTTC
CASSPHISNYGYTF
>NA|once|TRBV5-6|TRBJ2-5
TGTGCCAGCAGCTTGTTTCCGGAGACCCAGTACTTC
CASSLFPETQYF
>NA|once|TRBV5-6|TRBJ2-3
TGTGCCAGCAGCGGGAGGTGGGCAGATACGCAGTATTTT
CASSGRWADTQYF
>NA|NA|TRBV5-6|TRBJ1-1
TGTGCCAGCAGCTTGGCCGGAGGGACCACTGAAGCTTTCTTT
CASSLAGGTTEAFF
>NA|few|TRBV18|TRBJ2-2
TGTGCCAGCTCACCCCAGACAGGACCCGGGGAGCTGTTTTTT
CASSPQTGPGELFF
>NA|NA|TRBV6-6|TRBJ2-7
TGTGCCAGCAGTGTAAGTCGATGGAGCGAAACCTACGAGCAGTACTTC
CASSVSRWSETYEQYF
>NA|NA|TRBV21-1|TRBJ2-2
TGTGCCAGCAGCATGGCGAGGGGGACCGGGGAGCTGTTTTTT
CASSMARGTGELFF
>TRBD1|NA|TRBV6-5|TRBJ1-2
TGTGCCAGCAGTCAGGGGGCGAATGGCTACACCTTC
CASSQGANGYTF
>NA|NA|TRBV11-3|TRBJ2-3
TGTGCCAGCAGCCCCCCCCGTTGGGGCCTAAGAACAGATACGCAGTATTTT
CASSPPRWGLRTDTQYF
>NA|once|TRBV18|TRBJ2-7
TGTGCCAGCTCGCGATCAGGGGAGTACGAGCAGTACTTC
CASSRSGEYEQYF
>TRBD1|NA|TRBV5-5|TRBJ1-2
TGTGCCAGCAGCTTGTCCCGGGACAGGGGATGGCATGGGTATGGCTACACCTTC
CASSLSRDRGWHGYGYTF
>TRBD1|NA|TRBV11-3|TRBJ2-6
TGTGCCAGCAGCCCTACCTGGGACAGGGAAAGGGAGGTCCTGACTTTC
CASSPTWDREREVLTF
>TRBD2|once|TRBV4-1|TRBJ2-2
TGCGCCAGCAGCCACCTTTCTAGCGGCACCGGGGAGCTGTTTTTT
CASSHLSSGTGELFF
>TRBD2|NA|TRBV2|TRBJ2-1
TGTGCCAGCCGGGTGAAACGGGAGGGGGGGCAGTTCTTC
CASRVKREGGQFF
>NA|NA|TRBV19|TRBJ1-2
TGTGCCAGTAGCCCCACCGCTAGGTTCTACACCTTC
CASSPTARFYTF
>NA|once|TRBV5-1|TRBJ2-3
TGCGCCAGCAGCTTGCCCCCTCAGGGCACAGATACGCAGTATTTT
CASSLPPQGTDTQYF
>TRBD1|NA|TRBV28|TRBJ1-1
TGTGCCAGCAGTAGCCGGGACAGGGATGGGGGGATGATAGACACTGAAGCTTTCTTT
CASSSRDRDGGMIDTEAFF
>NA|NA|TRBV6-1|TRBJ2-7
TGTGCCAGCAGAGCTCCCGGGGACTGGGCGGGCGAGCAGTACTTC
CASRAPGDWAGEQYF
>TRBD2|NA|TRBV10-3|TRBJ2-7
TGTGCCATCAGTGAAAGCGATCTAGCGGCCTCCGAGCAGTACTTC
CAISESDLAASEQYF
>NA|few|TRBV28|TRBJ1-1
TGTGCCAGCAGTTTTTTTAGCACTGAAGCTTTCTTT
CASSFFSTEAFF
>NA|NA|TRBV4-2|TRBJ2-5
TGTGCCAGCAGCCAAGCTTGGAGACAGAAGTACCAAGAGACCCAGTACTTC
CASSQAWRQKYQETQYF
>NA|NA|TRBV5-4|TRBJ1-4
TGTGCCAGCAGCCCCCGGGGGGGGGAGGGTGAAAAACTGTTTTTT
CASSPRGGEGEKLFF
>NA|NA|TRBV28|TRBJ1-2
TGTGCCAGCAGTTTTCGTGGGCCCTACTATGGCTACACCTTC
CASSFRGPYYGYTF
>NA|NA|TRBV7-9|TRBJ1-4
TGTGCCAGCAGCGGTAGACAGTCAACTAATGAAAAACTGTTTTTT
CASSGRQSTNEKLFF
>NA|NA|TRBV6-4|TRBJ1-1
TGTGCCAGCAGTGACCACAGGAACACTGAAGCTTTCTTT
CASSDHRNTEAFF
>TRBD1|NA|TRBV28|TRBJ2-7
TGTGCCAGCAGTTTGACAGGGGCGTCCTACGAGCAGTACTTC
CASSLTGASYEQYF
>NA|NA|TRBV16|TRBJ1-5
TGTGCCAGCAGCCAATCGGAGGGGTCTCGCCAGCCCCAGCATTTT
CASSQSEGSRQPQHF
>TRBD1|NA|TRBV5-1|TRBJ1-6
TGCGCCAGCAGCTTGACCACAGGGGAGGATTATAATTCACCCCTCCACTTT
CASSLTTGEDYNSPLHF
>NA|NA|TRBV15|TRBJ1-6
TGTGCCACCAGCAGAGATCCTGTGGGGGCTGGGGCACCCCTCCACTTT
CATSRDPVGAGAPLHF
>TRBD1|NA|TRBV2|TRBJ1-1
TGTGCCAGCAGTAAGGACAGGCCTCCAACTGAAGCTTTCTTT
CASSKDRPPTEAFF
>TRBD1|NA|TRBV2|TRBJ2-7
TGTGCCAGCAGAACGACAGGGGGCTATAGGTACGAGCAGTACTTC
CASRTTGGYRYEQYF
>TRBD1|NA|TRBV2|TRBJ1-5
TGTGCCAGCAGTATCAGGACAGGGGCAAATCAGCCCCAGCATTTT
CASSIRTGANQPQHF
>TRBD2|NA|TRBV28|TRBJ2-5
TGTGCCAGCAGCCCCGGACTAGCCTCAACTCGGGAGACCCAGTACTTC
CASSPGLASTRETQYF
>TRBD1|once|TRBV5-8|TRBJ2-1
TGTGCCAGCAGCGGACAGGGGACCTATTTCTACAATGAGCAGTTCTTC
CASSGQGTYFYNEQFF
>NA|NA|TRBV7-9|TRBJ1-1
TGTGCCAGCAGCCCTCGCGGGGGCTCTAGTTTAACTGAAGCTTTCTTT
CASSPRGGSSLTEAFF
>NA|NA|TRBV29-1|TRBJ1-2
TGCAGCGTTGAAGATCCCTGGGGGGACTATGGCTACACCTTC
CSVEDPWGDYGYTF
>TRBD1|NA|TRBV28|TRBJ1-5
TGTGCCAGCAGTTTATGGGACAGGGGCCACATGGGGCCCCAGCATTTT
CASSLWDRGHMGPQHF
>TRBD1|few|TRBV29-1|TRBJ2-7
TGCAGCGTTGTGGGAGCTTCCGGGACAGGGGACCACGAGCAGTACTTC
CSVVGASGTGDHEQYF
>TRBD1|NA|TRBV27|TRBJ2-1
TGTGCCAGCAGTCGCCCCCCCCGGGACAGGTTCAACAATGAGCAGTTCTTC
CASSRPPRDRFNNEQFF
>NA|NA|TRBV7-9|TRBJ1-4
TGTTCCAGCAGCCCTGGACAGACAGGAGCAACTAATGAAAAACTGTTTTTT
CSSSPGQTGATNEKLFF
>NA|NA|TRBV19|TRBJ1-2
TGTGCCAGTAGTATAGCGTTACGGGACATAGATGGCTACACCTTC
CASSIALRDIDGYTF